These T cell receptor beta chains were read from a single sample in a study of cytomegalovirus exposure and HLA in healthy donors. Profiled with immunoSEQ multiplex PCR; TCRdb holds only in-frame clones, not every one. Seen here are some 320,000 clones, approximately 90% observed once, and the top ten hold roughly 1.2%. The sample taken for sequencing was PBMCs. These receptors all come from a woman between 25 and 40 years old in good health and CMV-seropositive. CDR3s include the opening cysteine and the closing phenylalanine or tryptophan. The order of the fields is clone size, V gene, D gene, J gene, CDR3 protein, CDR3 DNA. The D gene is left open where the match is weak. Clone size is shown for a subset of rows, as once, few, many or a class of expanded clone.

size: -
V: TRBV28
D: TRBD1
J: TRBJ1-6
CDR3: CASSKTGANSPLHF
DNA: TGTGCCAGCAGTAAGACAGGGGCTAATTCACCCCTCCACTTT

size: -
V: TRBV20-1
D: TRBD1
J: TRBJ2-5
CDR3: CSARTGETQYF
DNA: TGCAGTGCAAGGACAGGAGAGACCCAGTACTTC

size: -
V: TRBV9
D: -
J: TRBJ2-7
CDR3: CASSVAAEPSYEQYF
DNA: TGTGCCAGCAGCGTAGCGGCGGAGCCATCCTACGAGCAGTACTTC

size: -
V: TRBV2
D: TRBD2
J: TRBJ2-3
CDR3: CASREAGGTTDTQYF
DNA: TGTGCCAGCAGAGAAGCGGGAGGGACCACAGATACGCAGTATTTT

size: -
V: TRBV7-9
D: -
J: TRBJ2-1
CDR3: CASSLTGNEQFF
DNA: TGTGCCAGCAGCTTGACGGGCAATGAGCAGTTCTTC

size: few
V: TRBV9
D: TRBD1
J: TRBJ2-7
CDR3: CASSGGTAYEQYF
DNA: TGTGCCAGCAGCGGGGGGACAGCCTACGAGCAGTACTTC

size: -
V: TRBV6-5
D: TRBD1
J: TRBJ1-2
CDR3: CASRGQGLGGYTF
DNA: TGTGCCAGCAGGGGACAGGGACTAGGAGGCTACACCTTC

size: -
V: TRBV7-3
D: TRBD1
J: TRBJ2-7
CDR3: CASSLGTGGEQYF
DNA: TGTGCCAGCAGCTTAGGGACAGGGGGCGAGCAGTACTTC

size: -
V: TRBV11-3
D: -
J: TRBJ2-7
CDR3: CASSLTGTAGEQYF
DNA: TGTGCCAGCAGCTTAACAGGGACGGCGGGCGAGCAGTACTTC

size: few
V: TRBV27
D: -
J: TRBJ2-2
CDR3: CASSEKHGELFF
DNA: TGTGCCAGCAGTGAGAAACACGGGGAGCTGTTTTTT

size: -
V: TRBV29-1
D: -
J: TRBJ1-2
CDR3: CSVDDGPGGYTF
DNA: TGCAGCGTTGACGATGGGCCTGGTGGCTACACCTTC

size: -
V: TRBV14
D: TRBD1
J: TRBJ2-7
CDR3: CASSQRDRVPYEQYF
DNA: TGTGCCAGCAGCCAACGGGACAGGGTGCCCTACGAGCAGTACTTC

size: -
V: TRBV15
D: -
J: TRBJ2-7
CDR3: CATSARGGANSDEQYF
DNA: TGTGCCACCAGCGCCCGTGGGGGGGCTAATTCGGACGAGCAGTACTTC

size: few
V: TRBV4-2
D: -
J: TRBJ2-7
CDR3: CASSPEGTDEQYF
DNA: TGTGCCAGCAGCCCGGAAGGGACTGACGAGCAGTACTTC

size: -
V: TRBV10-2
D: -
J: TRBJ1-2
CDR3: CASSESGNPYGYTF
DNA: TGCGCCAGCAGTGAGTCTGGAAACCCCTATGGCTACACCTTC

size: -
V: TRBV19
D: -
J: TRBJ1-1
CDR3: CASTKGRARNGDTEAFF
DNA: TGTGCCAGTACCAAGGGTAGGGCCCGCAATGGGGACACTGAAGCTTTCTTT

size: -
V: TRBV4-3
D: -
J: TRBJ1-5
CDR3: CASSQVLSSNQPQHF
DNA: TGCGCCAGCAGCCAAGTCCTTTCGAGCAATCAGCCCCAGCATTTT

size: -
V: TRBV30
D: TRBD2
J: TRBJ2-7
CDR3: CAWRAGPYEQYF
DNA: TGTGCCTGGAGAGCGGGACCCTACGAGCAGTACTTC

size: -
V: TRBV19
D: -
J: TRBJ2-7
CDR3: CATTSPGIYEQYF
DNA: TGTGCCACCACGTCCCCAGGGATCTACGAGCAGTACTTC

size: -
V: TRBV7-2
D: -
J: TRBJ1-5
CDR3: CASSPFRGGQPQHF
DNA: TGTGCCAGCAGCCCCTTCCGCGGCGGTCAGCCCCAGCATTTT

size: -
V: TRBV15
D: TRBD1
J: TRBJ1-1
CDR3: CATSRDRGQGHTEAFF
DNA: TGTGCCACCAGCAGAGATAGAGGACAGGGCCACACTGAAGCTTTCTTT

size: -
V: TRBV9
D: -
J: TRBJ2-2
CDR3: CASSPRLGELFF
DNA: TGTGCCAGCAGCCCACGATTAGGGGAGCTGTTTTTT

size: -
V: TRBV7-3
D: -
J: TRBJ2-5
CDR3: CATAQGGQETQYF
DNA: TGTGCCACTGCGCAGGGGGGCCAAGAGACCCAGTACTTC

size: -
V: TRBV29-1
D: TRBD1
J: TRBJ2-2
CDR3: CSTSQGASGTGELFF
DNA: TGCAGCACCAGCCAGGGGGCATCGGGCACCGGGGAGCTGTTTTTT

size: -
V: TRBV27
D: -
J: TRBJ2-5
CDR3: CASSSTSSQETQYF
DNA: TGTGCCAGCAGCTCGACCTCCTCCCAAGAGACCCAGTACTTC

size: -
V: TRBV5-8
D: -
J: TRBJ1-5
CDR3: CASSSPTGLADQPQHF
DNA: TGTGCCAGCAGCTCCCCAACAGGGCTGGCCGATCAGCCCCAGCATTTT

size: once
V: TRBV5-1
D: TRBD2
J: TRBJ2-7
CDR3: CASSPGLALIEQYF
DNA: TGCGCCAGCAGCCCGGGACTAGCGCTTATCGAGCAGTACTTC

size: -
V: TRBV9
D: -
J: TRBJ1-5
CDR3: CASKRGNQPQHF
DNA: TGTGCCAGCAAAAGGGGGAATCAGCCCCAGCATTTT

size: -
V: TRBV28
D: -
J: TRBJ2-5
CDR3: CASSPYLGQSQETQYF
DNA: TGTGCCAGCAGTCCCTATCTCGGACAGTCTCAAGAGACCCAGTACTTC

size: -
V: TRBV28
D: -
J: TRBJ2-7
CDR3: CASSLSGPGSSYEQYF
DNA: TGTGCCAGCAGTTTATCAGGTCCAGGAAGCTCCTACGAGCAGTACTTC

size: -
V: TRBV4-3
D: -
J: TRBJ2-2
CDR3: CASSQDGIEGLTSGELFF
DNA: TGCGCCAGCAGCCAAGACGGTATAGAGGGATTGACGAGCGGGGAGCTGTTTTTT

size: -
V: TRBV19
D: -
J: TRBJ1-5
CDR3: CASSPGGLTQGQPQHF
DNA: TGTGCCAGTAGCCCCGGGGGACTTACTCAGGGGCAGCCCCAGCATTTT

size: -
V: TRBV6-6
D: -
J: TRBJ1-4
CDR3: CASSYRDTFNEKLFF
DNA: TGTGCCAGCAGTTACAGGGACACGTTTAATGAAAAACTGTTTTTT

size: -
V: TRBV6-5
D: -
J: TRBJ1-4
CDR3: CASSTSGAKSEKLFF
DNA: TGTGCCAGCAGTACCTCGGGGGCGAAGAGTGAAAAACTGTTTTTT

size: once
V: TRBV2
D: TRBD1
J: TRBJ2-1
CDR3: CASSAARGYNEQFF
DNA: TGTGCCAGCAGTGCGGCCAGGGGGTACAATGAGCAGTTCTTC

size: once
V: TRBV27
D: -
J: TRBJ2-7
CDR3: CASGGTALYEQYF
DNA: TGTGCCAGCGGGGGGACAGCACTCTACGAGCAGTACTTC

size: -
V: TRBV18
D: -
J: TRBJ1-2
CDR3: CASSPGQAVPYGYTF
DNA: TGTGCCAGCTCACCGGGTCAGGCTGTTCCTTATGGCTACACCTTC

size: -
V: TRBV7-2
D: TRBD2
J: TRBJ2-1
CDR3: CASSPRPSGYNEQFF
DNA: TGTGCCAGCAGCCCCAGACCTAGCGGCTACAATGAGCAGTTCTTC

size: -
V: TRBV5-4
D: TRBD1
J: TRBJ1-1
CDR3: CASSVPGQGTEAFF
DNA: TGTGCCAGCAGCGTACCGGGACAGGGGACTGAAGCTTTCTTT

size: -
V: TRBV4-2
D: -
J: TRBJ2-1
CDR3: CASSQDIYNEQFF
DNA: TGTGCCAGCAGCCAAGATATCTACAATGAGCAGTTCTTC

size: -
V: TRBV4-3
D: -
J: TRBJ1-2
CDR3: CASSHDRSFNYGYTF
DNA: TGCGCCAGCAGCCACGACAGGAGTTTTAACTATGGCTACACCTTC

size: -
V: TRBV6-1
D: -
J: TRBJ1-2
CDR3: CASSEAIGLGYTF
DNA: TGTGCCAGCAGTGAAGCTATAGGCTTGGGCTACACCTTC

size: -
V: TRBV20-1
D: -
J: TRBJ1-1
CDR3: CRGLAQDEAFF
DNA: TGCAGGGGTCTTGCTCAGGATGAAGCTTTCTTT

size: -
V: TRBV28
D: TRBD1
J: TRBJ2-7
CDR3: CASMTGDEQYF
DNA: TGTGCCAGCATGACAGGGGACGAGCAGTACTTC

size: -
V: TRBV4-2
D: -
J: TRBJ1-2
CDR3: CASSQDRVQGMDPNYGYTF
DNA: TGTGCCAGCAGCCAAGATAGGGTCCAGGGAATGGATCCTAACTATGGCTACACCTTC

size: -
V: TRBV30
D: -
J: TRBJ1-1
CDR3: CAWTTGQGITEAFF
DNA: TGTGCCTGGACCACAGGCCAGGGTATCACTGAAGCTTTCTTT

size: -
V: TRBV6-5
D: TRBD2
J: TRBJ2-7
CDR3: CASSLAGGSYEQYF
DNA: TGTGCCAGCAGCTTAGCGGGGGGCTCCTACGAGCAGTACTTC

size: -
V: TRBV6-5
D: TRBD2
J: TRBJ2-2
CDR3: CASSPGLGNTGELFF
DNA: TGTGCCAGCAGTCCGGGACTAGGGAACACCGGGGAGCTGTTTTTT

size: -
V: TRBV30
D: -
J: TRBJ1-2
CDR3: CAWLAGLAGGYTF
DNA: TGTGCCTGGTTGGCGGGCCTCGCGGGTGGCTACACCTTC

size: -
V: TRBV29-1
D: -
J: TRBJ2-2
CDR3: CSVGSRNTGELFF
DNA: TGCAGCGTTGGGTCCCGGAACACCGGGGAGCTGTTTTTT

size: once
V: TRBV29-1
D: -
J: TRBJ2-7
CDR3: CSFRAGTSSYEQYF
DNA: TGCAGCTTCCGAGCCGGTACCTCCTCCTACGAGCAGTACTTC

size: -
V: TRBV6-5
D: -
J: TRBJ1-1
CDR3: CASSWRGGTEAFF
DNA: TGTGCCAGCAGTTGGCGGGGGGGCACTGAAGCTTTCTTT

size: -
V: TRBV6-5
D: TRBD1
J: TRBJ1-3
CDR3: CASRQTGPGNTIYF
DNA: TGTGCCAGCAGGCAGACAGGGCCAGGAAACACCATATATTTT

size: once
V: TRBV7-3
D: -
J: TRBJ2-1
CDR3: CASSLMGAEQFF
DNA: TGTGCCAGCAGCTTAATGGGAGCTGAGCAGTTCTTC